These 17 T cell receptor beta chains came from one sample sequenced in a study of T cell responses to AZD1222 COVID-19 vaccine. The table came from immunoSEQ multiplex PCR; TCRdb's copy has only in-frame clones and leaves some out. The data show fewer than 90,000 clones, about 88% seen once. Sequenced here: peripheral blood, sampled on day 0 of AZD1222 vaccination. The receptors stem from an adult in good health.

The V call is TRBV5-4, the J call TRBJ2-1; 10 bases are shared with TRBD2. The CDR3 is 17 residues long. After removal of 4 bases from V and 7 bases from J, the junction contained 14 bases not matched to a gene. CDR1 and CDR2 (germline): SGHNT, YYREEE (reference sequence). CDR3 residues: CASSGRTSGTIGNEQFF. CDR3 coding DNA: TGTGCCAGCAGCGGCCGGACTAGCGGTACTATTGGGAATGAGCAGTTCTTC.

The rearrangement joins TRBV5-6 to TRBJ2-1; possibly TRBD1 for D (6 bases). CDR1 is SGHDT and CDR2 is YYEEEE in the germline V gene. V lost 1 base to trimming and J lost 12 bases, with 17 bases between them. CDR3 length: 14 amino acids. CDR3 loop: CASSLSWGPFTQFF. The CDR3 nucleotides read TGTGCCAGCAGCTTGTCCTGGGGGCCTTTTACGCAGTTCTTC.

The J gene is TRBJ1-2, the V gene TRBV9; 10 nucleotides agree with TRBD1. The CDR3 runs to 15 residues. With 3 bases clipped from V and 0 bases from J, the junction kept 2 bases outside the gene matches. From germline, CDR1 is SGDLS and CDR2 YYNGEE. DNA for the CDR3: TGTGCCAGCAGCGAGGGACAGGGGACTAACTATGGCTACACCTTC. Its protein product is CASSEGQGTNYGYTF.

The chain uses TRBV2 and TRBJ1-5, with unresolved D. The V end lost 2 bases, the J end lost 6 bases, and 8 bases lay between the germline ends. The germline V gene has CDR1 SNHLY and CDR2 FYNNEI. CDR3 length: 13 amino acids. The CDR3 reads CASSERGIQPQHF. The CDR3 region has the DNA TGTGCCAGCAGTGAACGGGGAATTCAGCCCCAGCATTTT.

The CDR3: CASSDGTSGRGDTQYF. For the CDR3, the DNA is TGTGCCAGCAGTGATGGGACTAGCGGGAGGGGAGATACGCAGTATTTT. The chain combines TRBV6-4 with TRBJ2-3; TRBD2 matches 16 bases. The CDR3 consists of 16 residues. Germline trimming cut 3 bases from V and 5 bases from J; bases unmatched to any gene: 2. Germline assignment: CDR1 MRHNA and CDR2 SNTAGT.

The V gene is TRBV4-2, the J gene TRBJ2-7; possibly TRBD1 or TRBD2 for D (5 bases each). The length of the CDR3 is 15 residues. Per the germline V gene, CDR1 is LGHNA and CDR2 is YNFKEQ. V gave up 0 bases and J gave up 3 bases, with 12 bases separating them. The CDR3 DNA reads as TGTGCCAGCAGCCAAGATGGGGCTAGCCTCTACGAGCAGTACTTC. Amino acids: CASSQDGASLYEQYF.

The CDR3 sequence: CASSLRQGDGYTF. The CDR3 DNA reads as TGTGCCAGCAGCTTAAGACAGGGGGATGGCTACACCTTC. This chain uses TRBV7-3 with TRBJ1-2, with TRBD1 identical over 9 bases. The trim removed 1 base at V and 6 bases at J, leaving 0 bases unmatched. Germline V gene lookup returns CDR1 SGHTA and CDR2 FQGTGA. This CDR3 is built from 13 residues.

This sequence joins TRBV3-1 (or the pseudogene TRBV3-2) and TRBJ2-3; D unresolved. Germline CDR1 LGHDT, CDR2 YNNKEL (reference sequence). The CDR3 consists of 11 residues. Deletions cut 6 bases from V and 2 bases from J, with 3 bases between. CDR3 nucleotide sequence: TGTGCCAGCAGTGACACAGATACGCAGTATTTT. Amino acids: CASSDTDTQYF.

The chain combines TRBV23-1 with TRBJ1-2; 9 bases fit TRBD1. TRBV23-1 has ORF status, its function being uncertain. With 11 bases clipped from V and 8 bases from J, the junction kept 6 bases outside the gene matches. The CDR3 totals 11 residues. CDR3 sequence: CAAGQGRGYTF. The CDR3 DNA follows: TGCGCCGCGGGACAGGGTCGAGGCTACACCTTC.

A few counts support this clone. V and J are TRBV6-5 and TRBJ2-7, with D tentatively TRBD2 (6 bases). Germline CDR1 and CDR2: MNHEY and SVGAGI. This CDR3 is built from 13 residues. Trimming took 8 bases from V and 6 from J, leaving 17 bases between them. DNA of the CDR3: TGTGCCAGCCAAACCGGAGGGCGGGGCGAGCAGTACTTC. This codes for CASQTGGRGEQYF.

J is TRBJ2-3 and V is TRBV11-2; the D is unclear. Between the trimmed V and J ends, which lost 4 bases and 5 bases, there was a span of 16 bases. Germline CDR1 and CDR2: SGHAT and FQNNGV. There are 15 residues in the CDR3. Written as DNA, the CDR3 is TGTGCCAGCAGCTCCCTCCGAACCTCCGAAGATACGCAGTATTTT. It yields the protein CASSSLRTSEDTQYF.

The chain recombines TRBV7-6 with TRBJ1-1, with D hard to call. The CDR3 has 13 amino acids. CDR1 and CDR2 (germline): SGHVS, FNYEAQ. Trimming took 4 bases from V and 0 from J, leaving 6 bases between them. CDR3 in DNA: TGTGCCAGCAGCTACACTTTGAACACTGAAGCTTTCTTT. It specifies CASSYTLNTEAFF.

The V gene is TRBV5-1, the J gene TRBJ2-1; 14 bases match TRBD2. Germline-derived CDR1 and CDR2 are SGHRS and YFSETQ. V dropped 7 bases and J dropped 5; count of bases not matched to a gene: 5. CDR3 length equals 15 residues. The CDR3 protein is CASSGLAGADNEQFF. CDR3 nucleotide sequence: TGCGCCAGCTCGGGACTAGCGGGAGCTGACAATGAGCAGTTCTTC.

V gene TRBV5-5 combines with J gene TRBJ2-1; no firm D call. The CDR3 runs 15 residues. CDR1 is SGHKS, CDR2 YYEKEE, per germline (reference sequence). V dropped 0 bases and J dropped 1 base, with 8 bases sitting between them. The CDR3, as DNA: TGTGCCAGCAGCTTGGATGGTACGTCCTACAATGAGCAGTTCTTC. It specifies CASSLDGTSYNEQFF. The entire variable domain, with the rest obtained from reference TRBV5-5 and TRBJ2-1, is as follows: DAGVTQSPTHLIKTRGQQVTLRCSPISGHKSVSWYQQVLGQGPQFIFQYYEKEERGRGNFPDRFSARQFPNYSSELNVNALLLGDSALYLCASSLDGTSYNEQFFGPGTRLTVL.

CDR3 DNA sequence: TGTGCCAGCAGAGGGGTCCAAGAGACCCAGTACTTC. Amino acid sequence: CASRGVQETQYF. J is TRBJ2-5 and V is TRBV2, with a possible D match to TRBD1 (5 bases). Germline assignment: CDR1 SNHLY and CDR2 FYNNEI. V was clipped by 6 bases and J by 1 base, with 6 bases between them. The CDR3 spans 12 residues.

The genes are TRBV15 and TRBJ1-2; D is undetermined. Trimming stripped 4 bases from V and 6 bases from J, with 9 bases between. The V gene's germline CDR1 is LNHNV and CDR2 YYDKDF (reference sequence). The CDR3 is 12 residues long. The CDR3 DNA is TGTGCCACCAGCAAGGATATCGATGGCTACACCTTC. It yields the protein CATSKDIDGYTF.

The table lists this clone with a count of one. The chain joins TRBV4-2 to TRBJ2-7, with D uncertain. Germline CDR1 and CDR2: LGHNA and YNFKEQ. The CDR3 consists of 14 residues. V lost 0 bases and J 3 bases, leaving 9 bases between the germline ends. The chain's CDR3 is CASSQDNYSYEQYF. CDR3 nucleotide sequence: TGTGCCAGCAGCCAAGATAACTACAGCTACGAGCAGTACTTC.